The clone carrying this TCR beta chain was counted a few times. These data are taken from a study of blood T cells in healthy people across ages. V was shortened by 6 bases and J by 0 bases, with 12 bases between the two germline ends. CDR3 size: 15 residues. PCR was performed a second time for about 6 to 12 cycles using a sample-barcoded 5' primer and a J-beta primer mix. TCRdb ran MiXCR on the 5' RACE reads and lists one entry per CDR3 protein. The sample has approximately 1.5 million distinct CDR3 sequences; approximately 43% are singletons. This TCR was recovered from a woman under 30 in good health. J is TRBJ2-1 and V is TRBV12-3 or TRBV12-4; D gene unclear. The sequenced sample consisted of blood. CDR3 coding DNA: TGTGCCAGCAGCCCCTCACGAGTCTCCTACAATGAGCAGTTCTTC. It encodes CASSPSRVSYNEQFF.